This T cell receptor (beta chain) is from a study of OX40 agonist ivuxolimab in advanced cancers. Across the whole study: An agonistic anti-OX40 (CD134) antibody, ivuxolimab, was used to treat the patients. Those treated in dose escalation had hepatocellular carcinoma, melanoma, renal cell cancer or head and neck cancer.

Remarks on this clone: Its antigen is still unknown.

Blood got drawn at baseline, again on cycle 4 day 1, and then on cycle 7 day 1. General study results and limits: Fewer expanded clones were found on average in CD4+ than in CD8+ T cells.

Clones were read by immunoSEQ multiplex PCR, and TCRdb kept only the in-frame ones, dropping some. The profile covers some 19,000 clones, with approximately 71% appearing a single time and roughly 12% taken by the ten largest. This CDR3 contains 18 residues. Per the germline V gene, CDR1 is MGHRA and CDR2 is YSYEKL. After removal of 1 base from V and 3 bases from J, the junction contained 11 bases not matched to a gene. The receptor was isolated from an adult with an advanced solid tumor such as melanoma, head and neck, liver or kidney cancer. The sample consisted of CD4+ or CD8+ T cells sorted from blood, taken in a trial of the OX40 agonist ivuxolimab. The chain recombines TRBV4-1 with TRBJ2-1; 8 bases align to TRBD2. The CDR3 nucleotides read TGCGCCAGCAGCCAAGGGAGCTCGGGGGGGCCGTTCTACAATGAGCAGTTCTTC. Its translation: CASSQGSSGGPFYNEQFF.